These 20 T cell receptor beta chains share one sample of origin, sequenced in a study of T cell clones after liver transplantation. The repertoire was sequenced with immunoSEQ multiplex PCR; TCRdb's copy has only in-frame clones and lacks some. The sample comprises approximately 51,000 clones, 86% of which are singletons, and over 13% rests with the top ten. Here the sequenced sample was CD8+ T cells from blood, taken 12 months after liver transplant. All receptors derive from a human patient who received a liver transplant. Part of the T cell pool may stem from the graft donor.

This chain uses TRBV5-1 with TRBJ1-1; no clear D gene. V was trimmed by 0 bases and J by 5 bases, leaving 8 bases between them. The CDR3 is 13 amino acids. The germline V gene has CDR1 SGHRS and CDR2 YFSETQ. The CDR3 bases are TGCGCCAGCAGCTTGGAACGGCGGACTGAAGCTTTCTTT. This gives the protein CASSLERRTEAFF.

CDR3 sequence (DNA): TGTGCCAGCAGTTTTAAAGGGAATGAGCAGTTCTTC. Translated, it gives CASSFKGNEQFF. The rearrangement uses TRBV28 and TRBJ2-1; D not resolved. In germline, CDR1 is MDHEN, CDR2 SYDVKM. This CDR3 region has 12 residues. Trimming took 3 bases from V and 7 from J, leaving 7 bases between them.

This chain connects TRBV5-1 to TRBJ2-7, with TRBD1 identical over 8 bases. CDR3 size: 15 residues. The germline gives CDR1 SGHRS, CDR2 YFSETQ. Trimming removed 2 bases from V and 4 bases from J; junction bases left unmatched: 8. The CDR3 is CASSFRQGMFYEQYF. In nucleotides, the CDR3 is TGCGCCAGCAGCTTTAGACAGGGGATGTTTTACGAGCAGTACTTC.

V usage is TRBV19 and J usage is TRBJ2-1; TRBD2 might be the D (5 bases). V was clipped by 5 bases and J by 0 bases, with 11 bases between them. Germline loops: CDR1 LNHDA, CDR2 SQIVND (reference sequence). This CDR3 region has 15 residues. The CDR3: CASSWEGSSYNEQFF. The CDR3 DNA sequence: TGTGCCAGTAGTTGGGAAGGGAGCTCCTACAATGAGCAGTTCTTC.

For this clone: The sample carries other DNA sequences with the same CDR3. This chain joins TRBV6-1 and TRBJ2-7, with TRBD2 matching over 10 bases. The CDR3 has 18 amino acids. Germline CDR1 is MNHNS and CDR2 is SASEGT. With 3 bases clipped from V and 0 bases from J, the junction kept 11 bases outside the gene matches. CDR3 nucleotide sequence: TGTGCCAGCAGTGAGACTAGCGGGCCACTCTTCAGCTCCTACGAGCAGTACTTC. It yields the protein CASSETSGPLFSSYEQYF.

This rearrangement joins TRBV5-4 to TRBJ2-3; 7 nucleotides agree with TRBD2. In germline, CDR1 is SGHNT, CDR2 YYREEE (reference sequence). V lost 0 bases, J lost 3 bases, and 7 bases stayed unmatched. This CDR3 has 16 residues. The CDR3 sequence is CASSLVGRGRTDTQYF. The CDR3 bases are TGTGCCAGCAGCTTGGTGGGGCGGGGGAGAACAGATACGCAGTATTTT. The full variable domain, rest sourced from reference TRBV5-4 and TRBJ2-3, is ETGVTQSPTHLIKTRGQQVTLRCSSQSGHNTVSWYQQALGQGPQFIFQYYREEENGRGNFPPRFSGLQFPNYSSELNVNALELDDSALYLCASSLVGRGRTDTQYFGPGTRLTVL.

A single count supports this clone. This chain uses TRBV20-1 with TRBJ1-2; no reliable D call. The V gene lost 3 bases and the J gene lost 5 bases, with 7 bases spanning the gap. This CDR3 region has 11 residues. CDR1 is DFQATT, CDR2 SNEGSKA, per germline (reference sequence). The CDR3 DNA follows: TGCAGTGCTAGGAGACAATATGGCTACACCTTC. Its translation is CSARRQYGYTF.

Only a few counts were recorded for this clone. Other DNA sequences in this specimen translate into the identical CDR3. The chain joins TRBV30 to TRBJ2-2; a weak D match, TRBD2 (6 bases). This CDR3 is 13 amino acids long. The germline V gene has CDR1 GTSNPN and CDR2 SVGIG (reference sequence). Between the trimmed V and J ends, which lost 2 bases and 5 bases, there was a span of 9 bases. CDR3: CAWSLAVTGELFF. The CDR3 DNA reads TGTGCCTGGAGTTTAGCGGTAACCGGGGAGCTGTTTTTT.

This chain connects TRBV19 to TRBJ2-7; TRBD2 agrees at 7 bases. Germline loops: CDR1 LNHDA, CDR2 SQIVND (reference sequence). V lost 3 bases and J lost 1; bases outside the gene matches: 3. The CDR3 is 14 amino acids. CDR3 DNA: TGTGCCAGTAGTATGTCTAGCGGATCCTACGAGCAGTACTTC. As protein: CASSMSSGSYEQYF.

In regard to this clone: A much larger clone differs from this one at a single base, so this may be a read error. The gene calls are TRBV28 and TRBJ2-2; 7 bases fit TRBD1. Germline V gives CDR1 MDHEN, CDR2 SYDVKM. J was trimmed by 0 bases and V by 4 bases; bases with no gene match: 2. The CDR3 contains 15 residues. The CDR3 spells CASSYRGTNTGELFF. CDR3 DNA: TGTGCCAGCAGTTACAGGGGCACGAACACCGGGGAGCTGTTTTTT.

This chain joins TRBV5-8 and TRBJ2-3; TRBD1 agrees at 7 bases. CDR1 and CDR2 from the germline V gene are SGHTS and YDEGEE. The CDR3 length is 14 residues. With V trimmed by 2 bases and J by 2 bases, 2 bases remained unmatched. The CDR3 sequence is CASSFRGNTDTQYF. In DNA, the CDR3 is TGTGCCAGCAGCTTCAGGGGGAACACAGATACGCAGTATTTT. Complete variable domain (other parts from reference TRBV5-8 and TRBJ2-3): EAGVTQSPTHLIKTRGQQATLRCSPISGHTSVYWYQQALGLGLQFLLWYDEGEERNRGNFPPRFSGRQFPNYSSELNVNALELEDSALYLCASSFRGNTDTQYFGPGTRLTVL.

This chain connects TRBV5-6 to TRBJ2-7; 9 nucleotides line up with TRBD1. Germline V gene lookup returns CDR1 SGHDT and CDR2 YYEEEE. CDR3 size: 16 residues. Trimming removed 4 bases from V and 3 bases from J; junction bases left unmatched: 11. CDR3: CASSPYGQGLLYEQYF. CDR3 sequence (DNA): TGTGCCAGCAGCCCTTACGGACAGGGGCTACTCTACGAGCAGTACTTC.

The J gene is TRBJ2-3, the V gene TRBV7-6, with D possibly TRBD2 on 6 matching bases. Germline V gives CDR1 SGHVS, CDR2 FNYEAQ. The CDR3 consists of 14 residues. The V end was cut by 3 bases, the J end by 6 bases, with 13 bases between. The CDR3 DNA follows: TGTGCCAGCAGCTTCGGCGGGACCCGCGATACGCAGTATTTT. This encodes CASSFGGTRDTQYF.

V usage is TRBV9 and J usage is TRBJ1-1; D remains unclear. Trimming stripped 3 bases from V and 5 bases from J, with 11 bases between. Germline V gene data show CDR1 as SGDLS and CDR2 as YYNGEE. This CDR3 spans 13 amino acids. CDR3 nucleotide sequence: TGTGCCAGCAGCGAGTGGTTGGGGACTGAAGCTTTCTTT. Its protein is CASSEWLGTEAFF.

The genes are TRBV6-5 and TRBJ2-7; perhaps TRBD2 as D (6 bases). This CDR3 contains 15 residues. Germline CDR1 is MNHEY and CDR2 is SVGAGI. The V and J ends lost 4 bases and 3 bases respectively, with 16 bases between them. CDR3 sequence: CASSSGDLGFYEQYF. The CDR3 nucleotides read TGTGCCAGCAGTTCCGGGGACTTGGGCTTCTACGAGCAGTACTTC.

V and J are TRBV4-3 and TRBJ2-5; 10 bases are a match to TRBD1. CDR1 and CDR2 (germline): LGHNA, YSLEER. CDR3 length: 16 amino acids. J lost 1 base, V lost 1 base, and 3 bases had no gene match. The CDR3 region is CASSQVWTGGQETQYF. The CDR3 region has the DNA TGCGCCAGCAGCCAAGTGTGGACAGGGGGCCAAGAGACCCAGTACTTC.

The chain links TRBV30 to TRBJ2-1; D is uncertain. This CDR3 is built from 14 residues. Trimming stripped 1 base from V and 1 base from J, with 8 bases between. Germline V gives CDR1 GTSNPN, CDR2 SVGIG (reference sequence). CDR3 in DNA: TGTGCCTGGAGTGGGGCAGCTTCCTACAATGAGCAGTTCTTC. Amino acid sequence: CAWSGAASYNEQFF.

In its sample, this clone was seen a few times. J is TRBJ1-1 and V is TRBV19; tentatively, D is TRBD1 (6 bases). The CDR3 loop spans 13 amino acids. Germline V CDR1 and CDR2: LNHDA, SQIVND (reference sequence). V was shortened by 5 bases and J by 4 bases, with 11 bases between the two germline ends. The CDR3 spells CASSPTGFTEAFF. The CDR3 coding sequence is TGTGCCAGTAGTCCTACAGGGTTCACTGAAGCTTTCTTT.

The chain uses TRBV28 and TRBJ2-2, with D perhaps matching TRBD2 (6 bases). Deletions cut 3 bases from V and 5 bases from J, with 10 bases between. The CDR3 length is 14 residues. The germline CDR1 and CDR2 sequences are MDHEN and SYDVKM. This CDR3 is CASSFRRETGELFF. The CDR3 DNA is TGTGCCAGCAGTTTTCGGAGGGAGACCGGGGAGCTGTTTTTT.

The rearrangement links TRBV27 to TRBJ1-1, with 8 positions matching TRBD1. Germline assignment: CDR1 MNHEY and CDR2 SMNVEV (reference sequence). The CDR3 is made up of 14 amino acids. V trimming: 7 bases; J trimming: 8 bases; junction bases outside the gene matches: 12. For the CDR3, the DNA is TGTGCCAGCATGATCACAGGGGGGTCACAGGAAGCTTTCTTT. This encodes CASMITGGSQEAFF.